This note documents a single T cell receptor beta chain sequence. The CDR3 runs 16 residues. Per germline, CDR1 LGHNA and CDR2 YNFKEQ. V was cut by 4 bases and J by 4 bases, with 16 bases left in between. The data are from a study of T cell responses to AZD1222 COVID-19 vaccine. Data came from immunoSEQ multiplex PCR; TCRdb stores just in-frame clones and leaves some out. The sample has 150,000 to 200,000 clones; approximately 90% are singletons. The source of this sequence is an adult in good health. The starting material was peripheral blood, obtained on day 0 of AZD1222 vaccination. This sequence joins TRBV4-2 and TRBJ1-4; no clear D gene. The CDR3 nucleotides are TGTGCCAGCAGCCTAGATAAGACACAGCGTAATGAAAAACTGTTTTTT. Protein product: CASSLDKTQRNEKLFF.